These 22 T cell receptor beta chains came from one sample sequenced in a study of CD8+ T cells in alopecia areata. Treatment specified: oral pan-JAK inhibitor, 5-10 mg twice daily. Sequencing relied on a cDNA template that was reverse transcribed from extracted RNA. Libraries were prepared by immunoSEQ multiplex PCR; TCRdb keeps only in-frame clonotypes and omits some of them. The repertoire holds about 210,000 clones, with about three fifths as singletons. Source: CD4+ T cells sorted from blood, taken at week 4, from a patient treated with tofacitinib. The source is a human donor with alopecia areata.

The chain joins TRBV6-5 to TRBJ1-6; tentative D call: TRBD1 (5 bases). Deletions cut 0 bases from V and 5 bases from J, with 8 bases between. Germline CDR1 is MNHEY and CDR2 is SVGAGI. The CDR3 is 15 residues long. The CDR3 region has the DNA TGTGCCAGCAGTTACTCTCCAGGGAATAATTCACCCCTCCACTTT. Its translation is CASSYSPGNNSPLHF.

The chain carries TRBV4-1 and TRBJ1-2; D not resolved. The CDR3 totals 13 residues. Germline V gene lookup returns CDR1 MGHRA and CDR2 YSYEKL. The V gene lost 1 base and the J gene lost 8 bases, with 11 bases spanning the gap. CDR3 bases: TGCGCCAGCAGCCAAGCCCCTACTAAAGGCTACACCTTC. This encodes CASSQAPTKGYTF.

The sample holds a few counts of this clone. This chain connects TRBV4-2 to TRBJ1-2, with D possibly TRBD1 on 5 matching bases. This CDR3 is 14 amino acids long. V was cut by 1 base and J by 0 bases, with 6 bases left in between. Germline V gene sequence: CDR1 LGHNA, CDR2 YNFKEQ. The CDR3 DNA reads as TGTGCCAGCAGCCAAGGGGGGACTAACTATGGCTACACCTTC. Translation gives CASSQGGTNYGYTF.

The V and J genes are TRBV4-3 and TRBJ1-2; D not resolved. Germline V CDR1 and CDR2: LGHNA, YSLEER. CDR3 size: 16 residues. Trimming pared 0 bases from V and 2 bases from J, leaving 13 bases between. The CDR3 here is CASSQDLTKSNYGYTF. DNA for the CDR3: TGCGCCAGCAGCCAAGATTTAACCAAATCAAACTATGGCTACACCTTC.

CDR3 DNA sequence: TGTGCCAGCAGCTTAGGTAGAAGCACAGATACGCAGTATTTT. As protein: CASSLGRSTDTQYF. V is TRBV5-8 and J is TRBJ2-3; D not certain. The CDR3 spans 14 residues. Looked up from germline, CDR1 is SGHTS and CDR2 is YDEGEE. V lost 2 bases to trimming and J lost 0 bases, with 7 bases between them.

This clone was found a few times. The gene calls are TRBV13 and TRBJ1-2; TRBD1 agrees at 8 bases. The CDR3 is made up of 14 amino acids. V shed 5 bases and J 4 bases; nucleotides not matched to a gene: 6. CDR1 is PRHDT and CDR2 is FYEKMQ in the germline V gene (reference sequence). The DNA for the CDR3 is TGTGCCAGCAGCCCCACGGACAGGGCCTATGGCTACACCTTC. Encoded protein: CASSPTDRAYGYTF.

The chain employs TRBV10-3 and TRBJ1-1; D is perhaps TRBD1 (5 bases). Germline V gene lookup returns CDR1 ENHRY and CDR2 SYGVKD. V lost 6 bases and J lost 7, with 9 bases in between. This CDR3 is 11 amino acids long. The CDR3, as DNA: TGTGCCATCAGAATAGACAGTGAAGCTTTCTTT. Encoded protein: CAIRIDSEAFF.

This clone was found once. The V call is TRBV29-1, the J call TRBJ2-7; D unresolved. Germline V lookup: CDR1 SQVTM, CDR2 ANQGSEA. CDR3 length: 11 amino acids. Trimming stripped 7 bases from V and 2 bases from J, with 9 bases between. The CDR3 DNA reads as TGCAGCGGCTTGCTCGCCTACGAGCAGTACTTC. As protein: CSGLLAYEQYF.

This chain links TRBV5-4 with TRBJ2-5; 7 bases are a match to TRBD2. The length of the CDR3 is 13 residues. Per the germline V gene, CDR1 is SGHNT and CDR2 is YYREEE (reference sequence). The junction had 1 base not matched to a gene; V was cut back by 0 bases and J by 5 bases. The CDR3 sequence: CASSLVGGETQYF. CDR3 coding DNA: TGTGCCAGCAGCTTGGTGGGGGGGGAGACCCAGTACTTC.

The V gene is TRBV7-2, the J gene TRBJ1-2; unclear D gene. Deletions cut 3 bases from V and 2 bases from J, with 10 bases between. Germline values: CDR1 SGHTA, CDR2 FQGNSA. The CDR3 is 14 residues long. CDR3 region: CASSLMSVNYGYTF. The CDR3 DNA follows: TGTGCCAGCAGCTTGATGTCGGTGAACTATGGCTACACCTTC.

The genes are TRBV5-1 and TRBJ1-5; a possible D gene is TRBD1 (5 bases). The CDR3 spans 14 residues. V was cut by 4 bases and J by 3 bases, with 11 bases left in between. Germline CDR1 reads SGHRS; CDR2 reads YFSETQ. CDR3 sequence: CASSEGTPNQPQHF. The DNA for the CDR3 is TGCGCCAGCAGCGAAGGGACCCCCAATCAGCCCCAGCATTTT.

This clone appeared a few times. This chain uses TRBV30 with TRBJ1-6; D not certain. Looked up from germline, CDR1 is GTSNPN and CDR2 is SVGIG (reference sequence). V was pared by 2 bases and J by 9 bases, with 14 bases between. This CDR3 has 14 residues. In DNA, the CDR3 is TGTGCCTGGAGTTCCGGGCCTAGGGTTTCACCCCTCCACTTT. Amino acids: CAWSSGPRVSPLHF.

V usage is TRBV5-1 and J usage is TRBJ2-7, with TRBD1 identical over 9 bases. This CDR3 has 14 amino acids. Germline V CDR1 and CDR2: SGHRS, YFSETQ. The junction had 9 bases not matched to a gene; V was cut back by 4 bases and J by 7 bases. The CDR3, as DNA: TGCGCCAGCAGCCCGGGACAGGGAACGGGGGAGCAGTACTTC. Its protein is CASSPGQGTGEQYF.

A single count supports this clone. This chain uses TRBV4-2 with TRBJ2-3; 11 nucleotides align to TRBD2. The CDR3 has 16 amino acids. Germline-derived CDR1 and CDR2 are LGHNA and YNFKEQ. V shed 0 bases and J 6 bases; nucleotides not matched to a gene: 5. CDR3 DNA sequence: TGTGCCAGCAGCCAAGATCTAGCGGGGGGAGTGGATACGCAGTATTTT. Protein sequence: CASSQDLAGGVDTQYF.

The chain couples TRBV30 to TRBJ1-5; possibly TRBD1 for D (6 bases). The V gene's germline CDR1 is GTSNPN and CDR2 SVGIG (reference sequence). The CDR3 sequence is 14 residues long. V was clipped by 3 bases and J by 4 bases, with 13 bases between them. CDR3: CAWSTGHGNQPQHF. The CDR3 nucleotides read TGTGCCTGGAGCACAGGGCATGGAAATCAGCCCCAGCATTTT.

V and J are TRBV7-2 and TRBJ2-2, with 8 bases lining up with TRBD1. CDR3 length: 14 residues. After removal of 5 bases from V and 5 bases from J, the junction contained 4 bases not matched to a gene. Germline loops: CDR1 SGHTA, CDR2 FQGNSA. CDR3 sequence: CASSKDRATGELFF. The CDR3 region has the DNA TGTGCCAGCAGCAAGGACAGGGCAACCGGGGAGCTGTTTTTT.

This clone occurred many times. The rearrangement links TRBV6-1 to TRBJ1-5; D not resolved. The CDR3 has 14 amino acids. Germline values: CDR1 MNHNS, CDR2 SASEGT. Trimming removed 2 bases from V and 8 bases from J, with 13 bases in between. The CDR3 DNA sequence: TGTGCCAGCAGTGAACTGGCAGTTAAGGAGCCCCAGCATTTT. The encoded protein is CASSELAVKEPQHF.

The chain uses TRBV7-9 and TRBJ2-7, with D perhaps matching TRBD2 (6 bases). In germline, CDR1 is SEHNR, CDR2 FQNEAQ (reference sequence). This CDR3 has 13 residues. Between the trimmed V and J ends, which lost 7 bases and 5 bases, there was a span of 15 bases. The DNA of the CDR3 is TGTGCCAGCAACGACGGAGGGGTCCACGAGCAGTACTTC. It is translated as CASNDGGVHEQYF.

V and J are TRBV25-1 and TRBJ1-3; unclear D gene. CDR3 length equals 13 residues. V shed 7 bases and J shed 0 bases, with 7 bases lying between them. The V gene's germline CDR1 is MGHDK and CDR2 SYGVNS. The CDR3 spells CASTEGSGNTIYF. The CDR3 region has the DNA TGTGCCAGCACCGAGGGCTCTGGAAACACCATATATTTT.

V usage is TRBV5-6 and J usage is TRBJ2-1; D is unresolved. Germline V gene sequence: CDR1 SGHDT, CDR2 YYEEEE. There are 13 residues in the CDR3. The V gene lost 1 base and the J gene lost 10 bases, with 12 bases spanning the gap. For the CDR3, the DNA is TGTGCCAGCAGCTTGCCCTACACACCCGAGCAGTTCTTC. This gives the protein CASSLPYTPEQFF. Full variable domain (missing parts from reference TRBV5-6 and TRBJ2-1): DAGVTQSPTHLIKTRGQQVTLRCSPKSGHDTVSWYQQALGQGPQFIFQYYEEEERQRGNFPDRFSGHQFPNYSSELNVNALLLGDSALYLCASSLPYTPEQFFGPGTRLTVL.

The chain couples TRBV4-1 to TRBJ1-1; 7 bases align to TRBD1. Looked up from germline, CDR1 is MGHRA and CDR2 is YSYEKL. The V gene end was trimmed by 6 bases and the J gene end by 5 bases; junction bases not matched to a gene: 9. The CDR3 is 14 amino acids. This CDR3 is CASRGTRGTTEAFF. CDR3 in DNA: TGCGCCAGCAGGGGGACCAGGGGGACAACTGAAGCTTTCTTT.

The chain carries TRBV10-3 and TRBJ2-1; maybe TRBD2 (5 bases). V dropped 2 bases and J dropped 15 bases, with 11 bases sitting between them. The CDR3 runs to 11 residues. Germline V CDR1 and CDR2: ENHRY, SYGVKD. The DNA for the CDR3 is TGTGCCATCAGTGAGGTGGACTCTTGGTTCTTC. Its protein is CAISEVDSWFF.